The present TCR beta chain was sequenced within a study of Graves' ophthalmopathy and Graves' hyperthyroidism. Germline CDR1 reads SNHLY; CDR2 reads FYNNEI. The CDR3 extends over 14 amino acids. V lost 11 bases, J lost 0 bases, and 11 bases lay in between. Amplification of the TCR beta CDR3 regions used RNA transcripts (as template). After a first-round RT-PCR with HTBI primers, a second-round multiplex PCR was run. A single record per CDR3 protein comes from TCRdb applying MiXCR to the multiplex PCR reads. The sample includes hundreds of thousands of distinct CDR3 sequences, roughly 40% of them seen just once.

This receptor was obtained from an adult man with Graves' ophthalmopathy. The rearrangement joins TRBV2 to TRBJ1-6; D not certain. The sequencing input was peripheral blood. For the CDR3, the DNA is TGTGCCGGAACGTCGAGCTCCTATAATTCACCCCTCCACTTT. It translates to CAGTSSSYNSPLHF.